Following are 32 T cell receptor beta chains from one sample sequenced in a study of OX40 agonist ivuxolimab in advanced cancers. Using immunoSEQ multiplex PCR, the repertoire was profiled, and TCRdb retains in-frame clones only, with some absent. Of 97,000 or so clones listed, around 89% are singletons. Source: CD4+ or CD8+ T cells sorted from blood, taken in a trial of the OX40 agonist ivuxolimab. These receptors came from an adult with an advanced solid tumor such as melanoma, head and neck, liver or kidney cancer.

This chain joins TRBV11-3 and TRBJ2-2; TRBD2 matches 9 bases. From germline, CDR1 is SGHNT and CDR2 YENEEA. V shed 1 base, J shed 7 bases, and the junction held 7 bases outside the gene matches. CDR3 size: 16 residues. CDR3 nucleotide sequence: TGTGCCAGCAGCTTAGTCCTAGCGGGGCTGGACGGGGAGCTGTTTTTT. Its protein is CASSLVLAGLDGELFF.

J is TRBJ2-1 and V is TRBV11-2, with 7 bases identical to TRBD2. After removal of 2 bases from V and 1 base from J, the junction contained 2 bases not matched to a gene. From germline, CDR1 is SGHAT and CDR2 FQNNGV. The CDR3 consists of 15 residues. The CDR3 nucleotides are TGTGCCAGCAGCTTACGGGGGGAGTCCTACAATGAGCAGTTCTTC. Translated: CASSLRGESYNEQFF.

The CDR3 spells CASSPHRGSTEAFF. DNA for the CDR3: TGTGCCAGCAGCCCACACCGCGGCTCCACTGAAGCTTTCTTT. The chain employs TRBV11-2 and TRBJ1-1; no reliable D call. This CDR3 contains 14 residues. V was shortened by 5 bases and J by 4 bases, with 14 bases between the two germline ends. Germline loops: CDR1 SGHAT, CDR2 FQNNGV.

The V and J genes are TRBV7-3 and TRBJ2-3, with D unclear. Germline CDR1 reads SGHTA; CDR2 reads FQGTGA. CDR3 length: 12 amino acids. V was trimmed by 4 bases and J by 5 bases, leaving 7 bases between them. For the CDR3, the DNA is TGTGCCAGCAGCTCCTACGGAGATACGCAGTATTTT. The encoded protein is CASSSYGDTQYF. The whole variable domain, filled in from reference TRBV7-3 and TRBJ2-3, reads GAGVSQTPSNKVTEKGKYVELRCDPISGHTALYWYRQSLGQGPEFLIYFQGTGAADDSGLPNDRFFAVRPEGSVSTLKIQRTERGDSAVYLCASSSYGDTQYFGPGTRLTVL.

The CDR3 coding sequence is TGCGCCAGCAGCTTGGTGGGGGATAGCAATCAGCCCCAGCATTTT. Protein: CASSLVGDSNQPQHF. The chain uses TRBV5-1 and TRBJ1-5; weak D call: TRBD1 (5 bases). The CDR3 sequence is 15 residues long. The V gene's germline CDR1 is SGHRS and CDR2 YFSETQ. V was pared by 0 bases and J by 0 bases, with 7 bases between.

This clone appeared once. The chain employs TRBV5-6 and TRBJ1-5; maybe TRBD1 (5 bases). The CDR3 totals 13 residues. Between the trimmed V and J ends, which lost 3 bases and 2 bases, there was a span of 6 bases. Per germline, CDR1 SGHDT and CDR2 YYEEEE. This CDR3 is CASSWGGNQPQHF. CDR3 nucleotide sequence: TGTGCCAGCAGCTGGGGGGGCAATCAGCCCCAGCATTTT.

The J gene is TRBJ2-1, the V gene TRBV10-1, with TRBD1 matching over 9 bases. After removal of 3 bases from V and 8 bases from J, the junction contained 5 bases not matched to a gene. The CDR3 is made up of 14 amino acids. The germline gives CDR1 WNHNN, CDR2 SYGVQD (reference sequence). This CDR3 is CASSEQGAMDEQFF. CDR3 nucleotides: TGCGCCAGCAGTGAACAGGGGGCAATGGATGAGCAGTTCTTC.

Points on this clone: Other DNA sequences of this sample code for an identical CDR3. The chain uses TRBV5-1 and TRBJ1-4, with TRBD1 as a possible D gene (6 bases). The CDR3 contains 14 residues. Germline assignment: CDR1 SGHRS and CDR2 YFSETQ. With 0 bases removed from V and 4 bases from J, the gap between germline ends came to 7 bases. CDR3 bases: TGCGCCAGCAGCTTGGAGGGGGTTAATGAAAAACTGTTTTTT. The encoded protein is CASSLEGVNEKLFF.

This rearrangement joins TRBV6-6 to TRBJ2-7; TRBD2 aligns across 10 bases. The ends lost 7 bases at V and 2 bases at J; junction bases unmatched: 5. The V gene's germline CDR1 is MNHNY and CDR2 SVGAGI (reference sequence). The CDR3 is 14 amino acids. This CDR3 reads CASTLAGGAYEQYF. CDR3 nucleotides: TGTGCCAGCACCTTAGCGGGAGGCGCCTACGAGCAGTACTTC.

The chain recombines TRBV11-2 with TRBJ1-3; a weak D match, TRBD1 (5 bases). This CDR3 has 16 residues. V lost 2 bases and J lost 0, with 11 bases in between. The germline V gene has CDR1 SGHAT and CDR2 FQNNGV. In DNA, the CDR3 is TGTGCCAGCAGCTTAAGGGGAACGGTCTCTGGAAACACCATATATTTT. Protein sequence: CASSLRGTVSGNTIYF. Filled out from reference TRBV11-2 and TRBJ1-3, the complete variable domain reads EAGVAQSPRYKIIEKRQSVAFWCNPISGHATLYWYQQILGQGPKLLIQFQNNGVVDDSQLPKDRFSAERLKGVDSTLKIQPAKLEDSAVYLCASSLRGTVSGNTIYFGEGSWLTVV.

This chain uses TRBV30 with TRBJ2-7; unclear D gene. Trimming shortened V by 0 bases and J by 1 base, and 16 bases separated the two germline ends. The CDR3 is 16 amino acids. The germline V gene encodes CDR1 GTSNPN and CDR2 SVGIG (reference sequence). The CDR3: CAWSVIGSYVSYEQYF. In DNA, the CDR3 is TGTGCCTGGAGTGTAATCGGGTCGTACGTTTCCTACGAGCAGTACTTC.

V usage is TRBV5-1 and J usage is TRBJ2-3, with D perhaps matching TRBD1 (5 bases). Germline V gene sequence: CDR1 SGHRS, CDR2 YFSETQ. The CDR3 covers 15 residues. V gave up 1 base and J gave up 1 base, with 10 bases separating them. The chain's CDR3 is CASSLWGRGTDTQYF. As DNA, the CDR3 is TGCGCCAGCAGCTTGTGGGGCCGGGGCACAGATACGCAGTATTTT.

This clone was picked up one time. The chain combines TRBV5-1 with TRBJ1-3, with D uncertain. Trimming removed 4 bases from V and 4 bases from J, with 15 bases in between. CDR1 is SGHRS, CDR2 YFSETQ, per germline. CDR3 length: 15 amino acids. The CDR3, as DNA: TGCGCCAGCAGCCCGCGGCCAATGGGGGGAAACACCATATATTTT. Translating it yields CASSPRPMGGNTIYF.

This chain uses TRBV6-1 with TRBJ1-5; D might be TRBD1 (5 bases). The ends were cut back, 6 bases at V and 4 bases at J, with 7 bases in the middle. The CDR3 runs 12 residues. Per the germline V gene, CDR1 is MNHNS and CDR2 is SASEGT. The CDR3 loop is CASRGGNQPQHF. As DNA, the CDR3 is TGTGCCAGCAGGGGGGGGAATCAGCCCCAGCATTTT.

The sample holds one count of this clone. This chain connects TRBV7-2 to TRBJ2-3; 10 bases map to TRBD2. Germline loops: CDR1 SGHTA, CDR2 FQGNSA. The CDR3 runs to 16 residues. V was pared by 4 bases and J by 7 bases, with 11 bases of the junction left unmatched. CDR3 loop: CASSSLASGRVNTQYF. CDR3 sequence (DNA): TGTGCCAGCAGCTCCCTGGCTAGCGGGAGAGTGAATACGCAGTATTTT.

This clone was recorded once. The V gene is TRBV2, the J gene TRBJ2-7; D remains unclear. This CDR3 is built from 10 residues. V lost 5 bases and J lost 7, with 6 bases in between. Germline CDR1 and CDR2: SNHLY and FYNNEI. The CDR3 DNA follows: TGTGCCAGCAGTCCGGCGGAGCAGTACTTC. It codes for CASSPAEQYF.

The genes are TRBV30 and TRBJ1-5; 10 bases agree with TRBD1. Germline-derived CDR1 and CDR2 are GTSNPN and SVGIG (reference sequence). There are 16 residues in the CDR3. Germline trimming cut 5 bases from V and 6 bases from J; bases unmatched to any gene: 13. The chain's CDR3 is CAWGGRDRGQPQPQHF. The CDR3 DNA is TGTGCCTGGGGGGGCCGGGACAGGGGACAGCCTCAGCCCCAGCATTTT.

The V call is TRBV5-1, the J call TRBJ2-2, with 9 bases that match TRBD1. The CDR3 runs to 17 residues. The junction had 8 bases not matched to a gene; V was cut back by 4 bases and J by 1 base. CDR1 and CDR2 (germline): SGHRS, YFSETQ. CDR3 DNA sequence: TGCGCCAGCAGCCCCATGTGGGGACAGGGGAACACCGGGGAGCTGTTTTTT. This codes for CASSPMWGQGNTGELFF.

CDR3 region: CSALGLEQFF. The CDR3, as DNA: TGCAGTGCTCTTGGACTAGAGCAGTTCTTC. The chain uses TRBV20-1 and TRBJ2-1; TRBD2 might be the D (6 bases). The CDR3 loop spans 10 amino acids. The germline V and J ends were trimmed by 5 bases and 10 bases, with 9 bases remaining between them. The germline CDR1 and CDR2 sequences are DFQATT and SNEGSKA (reference sequence).

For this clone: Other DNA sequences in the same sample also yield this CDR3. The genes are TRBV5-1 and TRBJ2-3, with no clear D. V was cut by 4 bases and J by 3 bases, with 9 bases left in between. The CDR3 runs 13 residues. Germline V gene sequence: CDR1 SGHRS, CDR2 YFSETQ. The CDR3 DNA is TGCGCCAGCAGCCTCCTGGGGACAGATACGCAGTATTTT. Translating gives CASSLLGTDTQYF.

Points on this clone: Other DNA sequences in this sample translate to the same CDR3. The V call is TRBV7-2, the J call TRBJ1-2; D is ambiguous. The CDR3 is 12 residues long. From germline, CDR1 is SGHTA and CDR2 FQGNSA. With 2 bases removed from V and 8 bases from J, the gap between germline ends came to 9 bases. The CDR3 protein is CASSLPQQGYTF. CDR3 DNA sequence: TGTGCCAGCAGCTTACCGCAGCAAGGCTACACCTTC.

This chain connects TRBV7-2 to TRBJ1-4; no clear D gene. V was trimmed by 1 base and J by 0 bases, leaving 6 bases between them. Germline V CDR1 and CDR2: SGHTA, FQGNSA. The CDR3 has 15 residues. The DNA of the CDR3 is TGTGCCAGCAGCTTAGGACAATCAACTAATGAAAAACTGTTTTTT. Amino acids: CASSLGQSTNEKLFF.

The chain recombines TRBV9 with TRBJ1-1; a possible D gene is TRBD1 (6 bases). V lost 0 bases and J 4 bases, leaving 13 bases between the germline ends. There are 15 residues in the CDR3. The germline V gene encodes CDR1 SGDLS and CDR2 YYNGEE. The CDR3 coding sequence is TGTGCCAGCAGCGTAGATGGGGGGCTCGGCACTGAAGCTTTCTTT. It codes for CASSVDGGLGTEAFF.

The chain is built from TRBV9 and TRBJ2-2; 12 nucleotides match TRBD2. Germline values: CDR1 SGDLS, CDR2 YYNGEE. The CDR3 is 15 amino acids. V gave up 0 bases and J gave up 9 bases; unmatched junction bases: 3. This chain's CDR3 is CASSVGLAGAWELFF. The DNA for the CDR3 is TGTGCCAGCAGCGTAGGACTAGCGGGAGCGTGGGAGCTGTTTTTT.

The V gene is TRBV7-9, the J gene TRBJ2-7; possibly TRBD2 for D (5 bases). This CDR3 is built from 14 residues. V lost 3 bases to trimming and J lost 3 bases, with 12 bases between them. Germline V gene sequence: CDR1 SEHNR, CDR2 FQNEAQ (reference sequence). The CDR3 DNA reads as TGTGCCAGCAGCTTGAGAGGGAGAGGCTACGAGCAGTACTTC. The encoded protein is CASSLRGRGYEQYF. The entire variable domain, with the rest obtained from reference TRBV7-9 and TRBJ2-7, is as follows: DTGVSQNPRHKITKRGQNVTFRCDPISEHNRLYWYRQTLGQGPEFLTYFQNEAQLEKSRLLSDRFSAERPKGSFSTLEIQRTEQGDSAMYLCASSLRGRGYEQYFGPGTRLTVT.

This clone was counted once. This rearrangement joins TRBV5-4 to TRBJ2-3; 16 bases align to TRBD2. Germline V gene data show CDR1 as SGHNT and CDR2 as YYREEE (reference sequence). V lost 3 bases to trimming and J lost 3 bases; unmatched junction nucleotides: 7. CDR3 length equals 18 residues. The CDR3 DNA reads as TGTGCCAGCAGCTCCGGGACTAGCGGGGGGGCCAATACAGATACGCAGTATTTT. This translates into CASSSGTSGGANTDTQYF. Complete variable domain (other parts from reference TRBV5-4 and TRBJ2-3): ETGVTQSPTHLIKTRGQQVTLRCSSQSGHNTVSWYQQALGQGPQFIFQYYREEENGRGNFPPRFSGLQFPNYSSELNVNALELDDSALYLCASSSGTSGGANTDTQYFGPGTRLTVL.

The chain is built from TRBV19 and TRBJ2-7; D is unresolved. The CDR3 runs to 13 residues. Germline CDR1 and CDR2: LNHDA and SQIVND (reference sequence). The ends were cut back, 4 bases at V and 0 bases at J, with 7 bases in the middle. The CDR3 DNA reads TGTGCCAGTAGTAAGCAGGCCTCCTACGAGCAGTACTTC. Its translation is CASSKQASYEQYF.

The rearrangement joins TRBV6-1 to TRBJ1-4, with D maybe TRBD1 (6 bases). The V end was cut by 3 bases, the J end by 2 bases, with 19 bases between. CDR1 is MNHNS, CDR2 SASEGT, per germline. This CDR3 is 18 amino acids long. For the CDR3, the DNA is TGTGCCAGCAGTGACCTGACGGGGTATGGGGGCACTAATGAAAAACTGTTTTTT. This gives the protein CASSDLTGYGGTNEKLFF.

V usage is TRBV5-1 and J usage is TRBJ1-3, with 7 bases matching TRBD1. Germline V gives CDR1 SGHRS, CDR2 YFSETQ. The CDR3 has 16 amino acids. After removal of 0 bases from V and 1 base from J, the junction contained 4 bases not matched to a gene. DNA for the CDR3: TGCGCCAGCAGCTTGGCGGGCAGGGGGTCTGGAAACACCATATATTTT. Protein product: CASSLAGRGSGNTIYF.

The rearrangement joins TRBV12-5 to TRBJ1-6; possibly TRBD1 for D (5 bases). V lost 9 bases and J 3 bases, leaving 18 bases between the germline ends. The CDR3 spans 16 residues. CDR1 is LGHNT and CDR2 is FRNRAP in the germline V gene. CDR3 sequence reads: CARGRSGKNYNSPLHF. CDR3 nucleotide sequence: TGTGCTAGGGGGCGCTCTGGGAAGAACTATAATTCACCCCTCCACTTT.

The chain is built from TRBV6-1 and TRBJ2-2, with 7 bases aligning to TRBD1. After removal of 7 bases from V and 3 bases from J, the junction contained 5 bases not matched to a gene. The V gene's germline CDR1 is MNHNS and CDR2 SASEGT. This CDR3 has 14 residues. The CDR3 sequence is CASTRGGYTGELFF. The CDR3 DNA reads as TGTGCCAGCACCCGAGGGGGCTACACCGGGGAGCTGTTTTTT.

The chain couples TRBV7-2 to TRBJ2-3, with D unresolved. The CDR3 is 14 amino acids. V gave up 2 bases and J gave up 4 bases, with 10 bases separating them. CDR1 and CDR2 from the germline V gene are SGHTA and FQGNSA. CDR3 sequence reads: CASSLRSRADTQYF. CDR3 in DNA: TGTGCCAGCAGCTTAAGGAGTAGAGCAGATACGCAGTATTTT.